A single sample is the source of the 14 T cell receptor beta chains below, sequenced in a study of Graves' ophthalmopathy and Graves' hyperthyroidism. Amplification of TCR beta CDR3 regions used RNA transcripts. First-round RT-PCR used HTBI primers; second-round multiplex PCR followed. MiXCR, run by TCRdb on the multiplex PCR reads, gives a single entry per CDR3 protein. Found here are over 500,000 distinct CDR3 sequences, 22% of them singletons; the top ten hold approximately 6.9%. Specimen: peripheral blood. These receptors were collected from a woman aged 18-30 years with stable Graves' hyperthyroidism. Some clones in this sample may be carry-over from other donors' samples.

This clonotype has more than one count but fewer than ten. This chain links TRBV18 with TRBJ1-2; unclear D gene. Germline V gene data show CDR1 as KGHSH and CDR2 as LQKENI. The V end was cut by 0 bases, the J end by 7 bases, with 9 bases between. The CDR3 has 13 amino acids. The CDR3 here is CASSPPGLSGYTF. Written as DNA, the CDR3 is TGTGCCAGCTCACCACCCGGACTATCTGGCTACACCTTC.

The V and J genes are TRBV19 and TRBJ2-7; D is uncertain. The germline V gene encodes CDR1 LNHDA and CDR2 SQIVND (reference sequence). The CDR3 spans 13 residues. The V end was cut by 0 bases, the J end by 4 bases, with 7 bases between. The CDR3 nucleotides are TGTGCCAGTAGTATAGACGGCCCGTACGAGCAGTACTTC. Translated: CASSIDGPYEQYF.

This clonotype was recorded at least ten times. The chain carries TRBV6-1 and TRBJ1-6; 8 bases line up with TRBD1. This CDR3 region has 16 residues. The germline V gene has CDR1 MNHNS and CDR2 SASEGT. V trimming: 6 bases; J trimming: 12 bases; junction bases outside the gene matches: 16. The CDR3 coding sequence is TGTGCCAGCAGCGAGAGGACAGGGACCAATATACGACCCCTCCACTTT. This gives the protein CASSERTGTNIRPLHF.

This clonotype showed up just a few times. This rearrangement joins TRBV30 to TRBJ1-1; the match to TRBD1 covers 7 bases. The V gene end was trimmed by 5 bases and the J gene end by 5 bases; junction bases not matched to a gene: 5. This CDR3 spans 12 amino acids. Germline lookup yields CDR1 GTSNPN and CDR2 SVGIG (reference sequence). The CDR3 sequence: CAWEQGNTEAFF. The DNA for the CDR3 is TGTGCCTGGGAACAGGGGAATACTGAAGCTTTCTTT.

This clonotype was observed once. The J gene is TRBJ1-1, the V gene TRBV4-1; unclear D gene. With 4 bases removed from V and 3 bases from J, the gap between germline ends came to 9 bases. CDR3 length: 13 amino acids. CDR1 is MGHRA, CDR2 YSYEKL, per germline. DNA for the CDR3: TGCGCCAGCAGCCGGTACCCGGACACTGAAGCTTTCTTT. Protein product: CASSRYPDTEAFF.

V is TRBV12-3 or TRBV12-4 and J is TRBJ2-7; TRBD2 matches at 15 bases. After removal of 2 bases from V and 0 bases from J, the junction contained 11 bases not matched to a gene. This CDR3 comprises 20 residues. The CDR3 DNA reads TGTGCCAGCAGTTTAACCGCCGGGACTAGCGGGGGGTGGAGCTCCTACGAGCAGTACTTC. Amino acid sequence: CASSLTAGTSGGWSSYEQYF.

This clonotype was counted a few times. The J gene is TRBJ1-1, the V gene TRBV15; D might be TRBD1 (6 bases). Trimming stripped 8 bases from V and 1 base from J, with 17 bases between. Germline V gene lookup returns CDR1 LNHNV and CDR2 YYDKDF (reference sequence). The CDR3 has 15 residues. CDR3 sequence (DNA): TGTGCCACCGGACCTCGGGGGGCCGGGAACACTGAAGCTTTCTTT. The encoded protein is CATGPRGAGNTEAFF.

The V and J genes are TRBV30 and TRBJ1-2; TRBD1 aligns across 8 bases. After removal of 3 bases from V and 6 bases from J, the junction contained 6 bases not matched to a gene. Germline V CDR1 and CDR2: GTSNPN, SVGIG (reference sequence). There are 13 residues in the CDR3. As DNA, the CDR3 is TGTGCCTGGAGGCCGGACAGGGACCATGGCTACACCTTC. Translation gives CAWRPDRDHGYTF.

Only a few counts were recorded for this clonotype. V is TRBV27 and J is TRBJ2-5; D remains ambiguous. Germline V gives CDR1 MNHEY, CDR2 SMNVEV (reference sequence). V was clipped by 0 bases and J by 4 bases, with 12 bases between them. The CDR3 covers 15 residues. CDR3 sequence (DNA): TGTGCCAGCAGTTTATCCATTTTCGGTACAGAGACCCAGTACTTC. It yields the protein CASSLSIFGTETQYF.

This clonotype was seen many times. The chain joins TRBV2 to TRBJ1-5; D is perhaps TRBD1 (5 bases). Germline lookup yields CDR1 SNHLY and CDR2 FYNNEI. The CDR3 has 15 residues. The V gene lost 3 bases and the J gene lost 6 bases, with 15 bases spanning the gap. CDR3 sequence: CASSEVGRGLQPQHF. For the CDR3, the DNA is TGTGCCAGCAGTGAGGTAGGGCGGGGACTTCAGCCCCAGCATTTT.

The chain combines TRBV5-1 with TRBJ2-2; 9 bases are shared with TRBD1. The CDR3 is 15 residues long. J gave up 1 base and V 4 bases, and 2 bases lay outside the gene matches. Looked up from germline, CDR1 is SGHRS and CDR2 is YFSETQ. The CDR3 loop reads CASSVGQGNTGELFF. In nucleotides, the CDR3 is TGCGCCAGCAGCGTGGGACAGGGGAACACCGGGGAGCTGTTTTTT.

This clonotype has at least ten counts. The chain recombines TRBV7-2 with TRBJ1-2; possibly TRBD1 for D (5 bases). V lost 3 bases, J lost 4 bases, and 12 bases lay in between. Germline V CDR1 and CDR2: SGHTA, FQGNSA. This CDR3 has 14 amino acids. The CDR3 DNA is TGTGCCAGCAGCTTGAGGACAAATAGCTATGGCTACACCTTC. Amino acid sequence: CASSLRTNSYGYTF.

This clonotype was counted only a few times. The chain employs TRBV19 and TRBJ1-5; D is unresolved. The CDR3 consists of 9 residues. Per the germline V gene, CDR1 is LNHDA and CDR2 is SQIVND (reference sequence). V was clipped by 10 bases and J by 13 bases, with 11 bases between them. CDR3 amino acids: CATLPGQHF. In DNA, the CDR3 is TGTGCCACATTGCCGGGACAGCATTTT.

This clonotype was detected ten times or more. The CDR3 sequence: CASSYSAAAKPQHF. The CDR3 nucleotides are TGTGCCAGCAGTTATTCAGCGGCCGCGAAGCCCCAGCATTTT. V is TRBV27 and J is TRBJ1-5; unclear D gene. This CDR3 contains 14 residues. Looked up from germline, CDR1 is MNHEY and CDR2 is SMNVEV (reference sequence). V dropped 4 bases and J dropped 8 bases, with 15 bases sitting between them.